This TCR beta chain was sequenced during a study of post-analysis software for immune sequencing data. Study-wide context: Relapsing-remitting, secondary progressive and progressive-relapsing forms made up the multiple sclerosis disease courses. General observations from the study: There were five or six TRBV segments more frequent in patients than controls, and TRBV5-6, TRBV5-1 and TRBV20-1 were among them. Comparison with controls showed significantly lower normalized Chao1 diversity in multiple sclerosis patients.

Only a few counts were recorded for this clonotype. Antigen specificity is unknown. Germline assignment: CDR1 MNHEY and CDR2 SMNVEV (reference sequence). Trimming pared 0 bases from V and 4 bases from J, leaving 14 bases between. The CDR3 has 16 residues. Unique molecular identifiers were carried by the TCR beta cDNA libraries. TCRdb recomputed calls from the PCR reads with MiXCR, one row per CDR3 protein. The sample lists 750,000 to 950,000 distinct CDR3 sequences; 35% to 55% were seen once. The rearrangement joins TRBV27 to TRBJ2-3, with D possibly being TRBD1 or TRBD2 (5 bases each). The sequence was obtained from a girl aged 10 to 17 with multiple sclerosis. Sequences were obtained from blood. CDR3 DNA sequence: TGTGCCAGCAGTTTATCAGGGGATCTGGGGGCAGATACGCAGTATTTT. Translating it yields CASSLSGDLGADTQYF.